This T cell receptor (beta chain) derives from a study of cytomegalovirus exposure and HLA in healthy donors. Findings and caveats of the study: An assumption of roughly uniform sequencing depth across donors underlay the presence/absence analyses.

PCR employed 60 Vbeta and 13 Jbeta primers. Profiling relied on immunoSEQ multiplex PCR, and the TCRdb table lists in-frame clones only, not all of them. The sample lists some 120,000 clones, roughly 73% seen once, with about 0.92% in the top ten. This clone appeared a single time. Its specificity is unknown. J lost 11 bases, V lost 4 bases, and 7 bases had no gene match. The CDR3 has 14 amino acids. Germline assignment: CDR1 LNHDA and CDR2 SQIVND (reference sequence). The sample was PBMCs. The TCR was taken from a woman in her 30s in good health and CMV-seronegative. The V call is TRBV19, the J call TRBJ1-4; 10 bases line up with TRBD1. CDR3 coding DNA: TGTGCCAGTAGTACGACAGGGGGCCTCCTTAAACTGTTTTTT. It translates to CASSTTGGLLKLFF.